This T cell receptor (beta chain) is drawn from a study of blood T cell repertoires in COVID-19. For the study at large: The United States, Italy and Spain supplied acute and convalescent COVID-19 samples. Nucleic acid was either cDNA or gDNA, and it came from T cells, B-cell-depleted T cells, or PBMCs.

Trimming cost V 6 bases and J 7 bases; bases outside gene matches: 12. The CDR3 length is 16 residues. CDR1 is SNHLY, CDR2 FYNNEI, per germline. This clone was detected only a few times. As processed by the authors: Estimated nucleated cell counts came from reference gene primer amplification. TCRdb's copy holds only in-frame clones and misses some; the assay was immunoSEQ multiplex PCR. Clonal size and the V and J genes are those of that table, whereas D and trimming came from the DNA. Found here are about 80,000 clones, roughly 80% of them singletons; the top ten hold about 35%. The sequenced material came from peripheral blood. The chain links TRBV2 to TRBJ1-6; 7 positions agree with TRBD1. The TCR comes from a woman aged 65 to 85 with acute or convalescent COVID-19. The CDR3 DNA reads TGTGCCAGCAGGGGAAGGACCGGGACAGAGAATTCACCCCTCCACTTT. This gives the protein CASRGRTGTENSPLHF.